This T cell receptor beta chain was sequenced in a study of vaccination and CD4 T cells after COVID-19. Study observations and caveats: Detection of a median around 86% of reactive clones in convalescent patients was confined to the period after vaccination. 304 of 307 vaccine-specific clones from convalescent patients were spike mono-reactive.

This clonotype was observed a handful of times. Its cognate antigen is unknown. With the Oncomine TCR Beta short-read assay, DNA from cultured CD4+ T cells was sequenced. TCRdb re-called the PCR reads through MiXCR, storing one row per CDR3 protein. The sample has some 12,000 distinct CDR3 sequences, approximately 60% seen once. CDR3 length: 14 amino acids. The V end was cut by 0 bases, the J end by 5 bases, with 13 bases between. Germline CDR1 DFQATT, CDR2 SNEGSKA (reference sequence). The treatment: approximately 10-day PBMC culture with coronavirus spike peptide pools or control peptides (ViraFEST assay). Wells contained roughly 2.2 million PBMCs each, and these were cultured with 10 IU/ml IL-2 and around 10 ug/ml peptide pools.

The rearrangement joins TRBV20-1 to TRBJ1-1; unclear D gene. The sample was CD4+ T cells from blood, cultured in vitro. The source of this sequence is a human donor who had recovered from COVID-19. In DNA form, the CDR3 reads TGCAGTGCTAGAGACCCCCGTTTTAGGACTGAAGCTTTCTTT. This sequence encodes CSARDPRFRTEAFF.